The T cell receptor beta chain described here comes from a study of T cell responses to AZD1222 COVID-19 vaccine. The V gene lost 1 base and the J gene lost 2 bases, with 15 bases spanning the gap. Germline V gene data show CDR1 as LGHNA and CDR2 as YSLEER. The CDR3 has 17 residues. The repertoire was sequenced with immunoSEQ multiplex PCR; TCRdb's copy has only in-frame clones and lacks some. The sample includes roughly 97,000 clones, around nine tenths of them seen just once. The sample here was peripheral blood, taken 28 days after the second dose of the MenACWY control vaccine. The receptor's source is an adult who received the MenACWY meningococcal vaccine as a control. V gene TRBV4-3 combines with J gene TRBJ1-5; weak D call: TRBD1 (5 bases). Here the CDR3 DNA reads TGCGCCAGCAGCCAAGGACAGCCGAGAGTGGGCAATCAGCCCCAGCATTTT. Protein sequence: CASSQGQPRVGNQPQHF.